Reported below is one TCR beta chain. The antigen is unknown. Trimming took off 0 bases at V and 6 bases at J, with 13 bases between the two ends. The CDR3 has 15 residues. Germline CDR1 SGHRS, CDR2 YFSETQ. The data belong to a study of cytomegalovirus exposure and HLA in healthy donors. The PCR employed 60 Vbeta primers together with 13 Jbeta primers. Sequencing used immunoSEQ multiplex PCR; TCRdb keeps in-frame clones, though not all of them. Its listing shows 200,000 to 250,000 clones. Overall study findings and caveats: V- and J-gene trimming in TCR beta was tied to a missense DCLRE1C variant by an analysis performed later.

The source is a girl aged 2 to 9 in good health and CMV-seropositive. The J gene is TRBJ1-5, the V gene TRBV5-1; no reliable D call. Material for sequencing was PBMCs. CDR3 amino acids: CASSLAGLRSQPQHF. As DNA, the CDR3 is TGCGCCAGCAGCTTGGCAGGTTTGCGCAGTCAGCCCCAGCATTTT.